This record covers a single T cell receptor beta chain. This entry is derived from a study of blood T cell repertoires in COVID-19. Study in general: Samples came from the United States, Italy and Spain, spanning acute and convalescent COVID-19. Sample material is recorded as cDNA or gDNA derived from T cells, B-cell-depleted T cells, or PBMCs.

J gave up 2 bases and V 6 bases, and 2 bases lay outside the gene matches. The CDR3 contains 13 residues. Germline CDR1 SQVTM, CDR2 ANQGSEA. Authors' analysis steps: The assay estimated nucleated cells by amplifying reference gene primers. TCRdb's table, derived via immunoSEQ multiplex PCR, lists solely in-frame clones and lacks some. V and J calls and clone size are given by that table; D and trimming were obtained from the DNA. The sample records approximately 240,000 clones, about four fifths being singletons. The gene calls are TRBV29-1 and TRBJ2-5, with TRBD2 matching over 11 bases. This TCR derives from a woman in her sixties with acute or convalescent COVID-19. Sequenced input: peripheral blood. The CDR3 nucleotides read TGCAGCGTGGTAGCGGGGGGGCAAGAGACCCAGTACTTC. Translation gives CSVVAGGQETQYF.